The source of this T cell receptor (beta chain) is a study of vaccination effects on CD4 cells after COVID-19. As concerns this clone: The antigen is not known.

Some clones are missing from TCRdb's copy, which holds only in-frame ones; the method was immunoSEQ multiplex PCR. In the table there are tens of thousands of clones, about four fifths of which are singletons. This CDR3 comprises 15 residues. Germline V gene lookup returns CDR1 SGHRS and CDR2 YFSETQ. V dropped 3 bases and J dropped 5; count of bases not matched to a gene: 9. Prior to sequencing, the ViraFEST assay stimulated PBMC with viral peptide pools, which expanded the antigen-specific CD4+ T cells. Having been cultured for 10 days, the cells underwent CD4+ T cell isolation. Vaccinees lacked prior SARS-CoV-2 infection and tested negative for nucleocapsid antibodies.

The material was CD4+ T cells from PBMCs cultured with HCoV-NL63 spike peptides, obtained before COVID-19 vaccination. The sequence derives from a human donor who received a COVID-19 vaccine. This chain links TRBV5-1 with TRBJ2-5; the match to TRBD1 covers 8 bases. CDR3 residues: CASSSRTGIGETQYF. Written as DNA, the CDR3 is TGCGCCAGCAGCTCCCGGACAGGGATTGGGGAGACCCAGTACTTC.